This entry describes one TCR beta chain. The antigen is unknown. This sample is drawn from a study of cytomegalovirus exposure and HLA in healthy donors. Study findings and constraints: Per a later analysis, 18,000 or so TCR beta sequences showed association with HLA alleles at 0.05 false discovery rate. Investigators reported around 150 TCR beta chains as tied to cytomegalovirus. Later genetic work tied a missense DCLRE1C variant to beta-chain V and J trimming.

Amplification used 60 Vbeta primers and 13 Jbeta primers. Produced via immunoSEQ multiplex PCR; TCRdb's table is partial and in-frame only. The table lists fewer than 200,000 clones, more than 9.5% of them singletons. The CDR3 has 13 residues. The germline V gene encodes CDR1 SQVTM and CDR2 ANQGSEA. V shed 5 bases and J shed 2 bases, with 11 bases lying between them. The chain links TRBV29-1 to TRBJ2-3, with D uncertain. This TCR came from a man in his forties or fifties in good health and CMV-seropositive. What was sequenced was PBMCs. The CDR3 here is CSVRRTNTDTQYF. CDR3 bases: TGCAGCGTTAGGAGAACAAACACAGATACGCAGTATTTT.